This T cell receptor beta chain was found in a study of T cell repertoires in ileal Crohn's disease (dated by TCRdb to about 2019). For context, the study as a whole: At the time of surgery, roughly 35% of patients were active smokers, and the median duration of disease was about 8.5 years. Every patient underwent surgery because of a complication, which was stricturing disease in 61% of cases and penetrating disease in roughly 39%. Roughly half of the patients were given postoperative therapy, with more than 15 on anti-TNF agents and under 13 on thiopurines. Endoscopic postoperative recurrence was defined as a Rutgeerts score above i0. The study ran alongside a multicentre cohort designed to identify predictors of early endoscopic recurrence after ileocolonic resection. The study sequenced fewer than 200 mucosal samples from 57 patients, taken at several locations on the surgical specimen and at postoperative endoscopy. TCR repertoire analysis was performed in around 50 Crohn's disease patients drawn from a prospective multicentre cohort.

Adults with ileal or ileocolonic Crohn's disease and an indication for ileocolonic resection were eligible for inclusion. Before DNA extraction, whole ileal mucosal biopsies were kept frozen at -80 degrees C. Genomic DNA was extracted from frozen whole biopsies with a TRizol-based method and quantified on a NanoDrop 2000 spectrophotometer. For commercial TCRB immunosequencing, about 500 nanograms of biopsy DNA were submitted for each sample. A two-step, amplification bias-controlled multiplex PCR was used by Adaptive Biotechnology to amplify CDR3 regions from genomic DNA. Primers covering every V and J gene segment were used in the first PCR, while barcodes and Illumina adapters were added in the second PCR. CDR3 libraries were sequenced on an Illumina instrument. The study's processing was this. Analysis combined the vendor-provided pipelines with custom analysis of raw data in R/Bioconductor under R version 3.3.0. Clonality, ranging from 0 to 1, was calculated as the inverse of the normalised Shannon entropy of all productive clones. High-frequency clones were defined as the share of the repertoire occupied by the top 100 clones, with only clones passing a 95% confidence test being retained. Repertoire diversity was measured with the Simpson index, and overlap between samples was measured with the Morisita-Horn index. This immuneACCESS table, as held by TCRdb, lists in-frame sequences with V and J called but not all clones. Of the missing ones, under half trace to an unresolved V gene in checked studies; the others have no known cause. That table gives V, J and clone size, and the DNA gave D and trimming. This sample lists over 7,500 clones; 76% were detected once. Clones ranked in the top ten supply 25% of the sample.

This clone was recorded a few times. The antigen this receptor binds is unknown. No much larger clonotype is one base removed from it; base qualities were not supplied. CDR1 and CDR2, looked up from the germline V gene, are SGHTA and FQGNSA. Measured from the cysteine to the phenylalanine, the CDR3 is 14 residues long. Of the read, only the CDR3 DNA is kept; its 42 bases are in frame from base 1. Clipping removes 6 bases from V and 3 bases from J, with 5 as the unmatched junction base count. Paper-wide results and their limitations: Sorted CD8 T cells carried more high-frequency clones than CD4 T cells, suggesting mucosal expansions were mainly CD8. Higher percentages of high-frequency clones at the time of surgery were linked to endoscopic recurrence, and every patient with clonality above 26.8% (18/57) had recurrence. Mucosal CD4 and CD8 T cells were sorted and sequenced only in a subgroup of patients, whose size was not stated. A significantly higher proportion of clonal expansions was observed in active smokers at surgery than in non-smokers (about 25% vs 20%, p=0.02).

The sequence was collected from an adult with Crohn's disease. Material for sequencing was ileal tissue. Recombination connected TRBV7-2 to TRBJ2-3; 8 junctional bases match TRBD2. In nucleotides, the sequence is TGTGCCAGCAGGCCGGGACTAGTGACAGATACGCAGTATTTT. Protein translation: CASRPGLVTDTQYF.